This TCR beta chain comes out of a study of blood T cell repertoires in COVID-19. Whole-study context: Samples came from the United States, Italy and Spain, spanning acute and convalescent COVID-19. The analysed material was cDNA or gDNA that came from T cells, B-cell-depleted T cells, or PBMCs.

The CDR3 is 14 amino acids. Trimming removed 7 bases from V and 4 bases from J, with 17 bases in between. Germline CDR1 is SGDLS and CDR2 is YYNGEE. Per the original methods: Estimation of nucleated cell counts relied on the amplification of reference gene primers. Generated by immunoSEQ multiplex PCR, the TCRdb table keeps only in-frame clones and is missing some. D and trimming come from the DNA, and the V and J calls and clone size come from that table. The sample consists of around 70,000 clones, more than 65% of them appearing once. The TCR comes from a woman between 50 and 59 years old with acute or convalescent COVID-19. The chain combines TRBV9 with TRBJ1-2; unclear D gene. The specimen sequenced was peripheral blood. Here the CDR3 reads CASSPGYFGYGYTF. The CDR3 DNA follows: TGTGCCAGCTCCCCAGGCTACTTCGGCTATGGCTACACCTTC.